The 26 T cell receptor beta chains in this list originate from one sample, sequenced in a study of cytomegalovirus exposure and HLA in healthy donors. Vbeta (60) and Jbeta (13) primers were used in the PCR. Profiled with immunoSEQ multiplex PCR; TCRdb holds only in-frame clones, not every one. The repertoire consists of some 190,000 clones, with around 80% occurring once and the leading ten covering about 1.2%. Sequencing used PBMCs. The origin of the receptors is a boy aged 2-9 years in good health and CMV-seronegative.

CDR3 in DNA: TGTGCCAGCAGTCCGGGACTTCCTTTCACAGATACGCAGTATTTT. It yields the protein CASSPGLPFTDTQYF. This sequence joins TRBV27 and TRBJ2-3, with D possibly TRBD2 on 6 matching bases. V was pared by 5 bases and J by 2 bases, with 14 bases between. CDR1 is MNHEY, CDR2 SMNVEV, per germline (reference sequence). The CDR3 is 15 amino acids.

The chain has TRBV9 and TRBJ2-3; 8 bases map to TRBD2. The CDR3 has 17 amino acids. V was clipped by 3 bases and J by 3 bases; unmatched bases: 12. Germline loops: CDR1 SGDLS, CDR2 YYNGEE. CDR3 region: CASSESSGSFITDTQYF. In DNA, the CDR3 is TGTGCCAGCAGCGAGTCGAGCGGGAGCTTCATAACAGATACGCAGTATTTT.

This chain connects TRBV14 to TRBJ1-1, with 7 bases that match TRBD1. The J segment lost 3 bases and the V segment lost 4 bases, leaving 11 bases of the junction unmatched. The CDR3 has 16 amino acids. Germline V gene sequence: CDR1 SGHDN, CDR2 FVKESK. The CDR3 DNA reads as TGTGCCAGCAGCCCCGGACAGGACACCCACCACACTGAAGCTTTCTTT. Translating it yields CASSPGQDTHHTEAFF.

This clone was detected only a few times. The chain couples TRBV4-3 to TRBJ2-5; 9 bases fit TRBD1. This CDR3 is built from 16 residues. V dropped 1 base and J dropped 1; count of bases not matched to a gene: 4. Looked up from germline, CDR1 is LGHNA and CDR2 is YSLEER. CDR3 in DNA: TGCGCCAGCAGCCAAGGGGGACAGGGAACCCAAGAGACCCAGTACTTC. Protein product: CASSQGGQGTQETQYF.

The chain recombines TRBV7-2 with TRBJ2-7; TRBD2 aligns across 10 bases. This CDR3 comprises 15 residues. Germline V gene data show CDR1 as SGHTA and CDR2 as FQGNSA. J gave up 4 bases and V 4 bases, and 7 bases lay outside the gene matches. The chain's CDR3 is CASSSSGRERYEQYF. Here the CDR3 DNA reads TGTGCCAGCAGCTCGAGCGGGAGGGAAAGGTACGAGCAGTACTTC.

V usage is TRBV5-1 and J usage is TRBJ2-2; 7 positions match TRBD2. The CDR3 length is 14 residues. CDR1 SGHRS and CDR2 YFSETQ come from the germline V gene. After removal of 0 bases from V and 4 bases from J, the junction contained 0 bases not matched to a gene. The CDR3 region has the DNA TGCGCCAGCAGCTTGGGGACTAGCACCGGGGAGCTGTTTTTT. Translation gives CASSLGTSTGELFF.

The chain joins TRBV7-2 to TRBJ2-1; 7 bases are a match to TRBD2. Germline CDR1 and CDR2: SGHTA and FQGNSA. V was pared by 2 bases and J by 4 bases, with 8 bases of the junction left unmatched. This CDR3 comprises 16 residues. CDR3 nucleotides: TGTGCCAGCAGCTTAAGGGGCGGGGAGGGTTACAATGAGCAGTTCTTC. Translation: CASSLRGGEGYNEQFF.

The chain is built from TRBV5-1 and TRBJ2-1; possible D gene TRBD1, 5 bases. Germline V lookup: CDR1 SGHRS, CDR2 YFSETQ. V dropped 1 base and J dropped 0 bases, with 5 bases sitting between them. This CDR3 is 14 amino acids long. The CDR3 protein is CASSLRGSYNEQFF. In nucleotides, the CDR3 is TGCGCCAGCAGCTTGAGGGGCTCCTACAATGAGCAGTTCTTC.

This chain uses TRBV25-1 with TRBJ2-7; 9 bases are shared with TRBD1. This CDR3 is built from 13 residues. Germline CDR1 MGHDK, CDR2 SYGVNS. Trimming at V came to 5 bases and at J to 3 bases, leaving 2 bases not matched to a gene. CDR3 sequence reads: CASSTTGGYEQYF. In DNA form, the CDR3 reads TGTGCCAGCAGTACGACAGGGGGCTACGAGCAGTACTTC.

A few counts support this clone. The chain combines TRBV7-9 with TRBJ2-2; 8 nucleotides line up with TRBD2. Trimming took 5 bases from V and 4 from J; bases not matched to a gene: 9. The germline gives CDR1 SEHNR, CDR2 FQNEAQ (reference sequence). This CDR3 has 16 amino acids. DNA of the CDR3: TGTGCCAGCAGCCGGGTGGGGCTAGCGGGCACCGGGGAGCTGTTTTTT. It codes for CASSRVGLAGTGELFF.

The rearrangement joins TRBV14 to TRBJ1-4; no clear D gene. This CDR3 has 15 residues. V was cut by 4 bases and J by 4 bases, with 13 bases left in between. CDR1 and CDR2 from the germline V gene are SGHDN and FVKESK. DNA of the CDR3: TGTGCCAGCAGCCCAACCGGGTCGGATAATGAAAAACTGTTTTTT. Its protein is CASSPTGSDNEKLFF.

This clone appeared a single time. The gene calls are TRBV2 and TRBJ2-7; the match to TRBD1 covers 8 bases. J gave up 3 bases and V 4 bases, and 2 bases lay outside the gene matches. CDR1 is SNHLY and CDR2 is FYNNEI in the germline V gene. The CDR3 sequence is 13 residues long. The CDR3 here is CASSATGGYEQYF. Here the CDR3 DNA reads TGTGCCAGCAGTGCAACAGGGGGCTACGAGCAGTACTTC.

This chain joins TRBV2 and TRBJ2-7, with TRBD1 identical over 11 bases. The CDR3 consists of 13 residues. V lost 4 bases and J lost 7; bases outside the gene matches: 3. The germline V gene has CDR1 SNHLY and CDR2 FYNNEI. CDR3 DNA sequence: TGTGCCAGCAGTGTGGGACAGGGGGGGGAGCAGTACTTC. This encodes CASSVGQGGEQYF.

This clone was seen a single time. J is TRBJ2-7 and V is TRBV6-5, with D possibly TRBD2 on 5 matching bases. Germline V gene lookup returns CDR1 MNHEY and CDR2 SVGAGI. The CDR3 runs 14 residues. V was clipped by 3 bases and J by 7 bases, with 16 bases between them. The chain's CDR3 is CASSYYGGLSEQYF. In DNA form, the CDR3 reads TGTGCCAGCAGTTATTACGGAGGCCTGAGTGAGCAGTACTTC.

This clone was observed a single time. The gene calls are TRBV5-4 and TRBJ2-3; TRBD2 matches 12 bases. V shed 5 bases, J shed 4 bases, and the junction held 8 bases outside the gene matches. The germline V gene encodes CDR1 SGHNT and CDR2 YYREEE (reference sequence). This CDR3 spans 16 amino acids. The CDR3 here is CASSSLAGGRADTQYF. CDR3 sequence (DNA): TGTGCCAGCAGTTCCCTAGCGGGGGGGCGGGCAGATACGCAGTATTTT.

The rearrangement links TRBV12-5 to TRBJ2-3; D might be TRBD2 (5 bases). The germline CDR1 and CDR2 sequences are LGHNT and FRNRAP. This CDR3 has 17 residues. V was pared by 0 bases and J by 0 bases, with 13 bases between. This CDR3 reads CASGLVLTGTSTDTQYF. As DNA, the CDR3 is TGTGCTAGTGGTTTGGTACTTACGGGAACTAGCACAGATACGCAGTATTTT.

This chain joins TRBV15 and TRBJ2-5; D is possibly TRBD1 (6 bases). Trimming shortened V by 0 bases and J by 2 bases, and 10 bases separated the two germline ends. The CDR3 has 15 residues. Per germline, CDR1 LNHNV and CDR2 YYDKDF (reference sequence). DNA for the CDR3: TGTGCCACCAGCAGAGATAGGACAGTACAAGAGACCCAGTACTTC. Translation: CATSRDRTVQETQYF.

This CDR3 is CASSYTRVDTQYF. The CDR3 DNA follows: TGTGCCAGCAGTTACACCCGGGTGGATACGCAGTATTTT. The gene calls are TRBV6-5 and TRBJ2-3; D is uncertain. The CDR3 spans 13 residues. V was trimmed by 2 bases and J by 6 bases, leaving 9 bases between them. Germline CDR1 MNHEY, CDR2 SVGAGI.

The rearrangement joins TRBV5-1 to TRBJ2-1; D unresolved. The V end lost 2 bases, the J end lost 4 bases, and 10 bases lay between the germline ends. The CDR3 covers 14 residues. Germline V gene data show CDR1 as SGHRS and CDR2 as YFSETQ. CDR3 sequence: CASSLRPGYNEQFF. In DNA, the CDR3 is TGCGCCAGCAGCTTAAGGCCAGGATACAATGAGCAGTTCTTC. The full variable domain, rest sourced from reference TRBV5-1 and TRBJ2-1, is KAGVTQTPRYLIKTRGQQVTLSCSPISGHRSVSWYQQTPGQGLQFLFEYFSETQRNKGNFPGRFSGRQFSNSRSEMNVSTLELGDSALYLCASSLRPGYNEQFFGPGTRLTVL.

Here the CDR3 reads CASSLGDFSYEQYF. CDR3 DNA: TGTGCCAGCAGCTTGGGGGACTTCTCCTACGAGCAGTACTTC. V and J are TRBV5-8 and TRBJ2-7; D may be TRBD2 (6 bases). Germline assignment: CDR1 SGHTS and CDR2 YDEGEE. The CDR3 extends over 14 amino acids. V dropped 0 bases and J dropped 0 bases, with 7 bases sitting between them.

This chain joins TRBV5-1 and TRBJ1-4, with D possibly being TRBD1 (5 bases). Trimming pared 0 bases from V and 3 bases from J, leaving 9 bases between. CDR3 length equals 15 residues. Per the germline V gene, CDR1 is SGHRS and CDR2 is YFSETQ. For the CDR3, the DNA is TGCGCCAGCAGCTTGGGTGACAGAGCTAATGAAAAACTGTTTTTT. Translation: CASSLGDRANEKLFF. Variable domain in full (rest from reference TRBV5-1 and TRBJ1-4): KAGVTQTPRYLIKTRGQQVTLSCSPISGHRSVSWYQQTPGQGLQFLFEYFSETQRNKGNFPGRFSGRQFSNSRSEMNVSTLELGDSALYLCASSLGDRANEKLFFGSGTQLSVL.

The chain recombines TRBV5-6 with TRBJ1-6; 10 bases fit TRBD1. J was trimmed by 10 bases and V by 2 bases; bases with no gene match: 3. The CDR3 covers 14 residues. Germline V gives CDR1 SGHDT, CDR2 YYEEEE. CDR3 region: CASSFGTGVSPLHF. The CDR3 coding sequence is TGTGCCAGCAGCTTCGGGACAGGGGTGTCACCCCTCCACTTT.

The gene calls are TRBV7-2 and TRBJ2-3; TRBD2 is a possible D gene (6 bases). The germline CDR1 and CDR2 sequences are SGHTA and FQGNSA. This CDR3 has 14 residues. V dropped 4 bases and J dropped 4 bases, with 12 bases sitting between them. The CDR3 bases are TGTGCCAGCAGCTCTAGGGACTTCTCAGATACGCAGTATTTT. It specifies CASSSRDFSDTQYF.

The CDR3 coding sequence is TGTGCCAGTCCGCCGGGACAGGGGGGAATCGAAGCTTTCTTT. Translation: CASPPGQGGIEAFF. The chain joins TRBV21-1 to TRBJ1-1; the table's D call TRBD1 went unverified against the DNA. TRBV21-1 has pseudogene status. The CDR3 loop spans 14 amino acids.

The V and J genes are TRBV7-9 and TRBJ1-2; 8 bases fit TRBD1. J was trimmed by 5 bases and V by 6 bases; bases with no gene match: 11. Germline V gene data show CDR1 as SEHNR and CDR2 as FQNEAQ (reference sequence). CDR3 length: 15 residues. CDR3 nucleotide sequence: TGTGCCAGCAGTGGGGTGAGACAGGGGATTTATGGCTACACCTTC. It is translated as CASSGVRQGIYGYTF.

The chain is built from TRBV29-1 and TRBJ1-1; weak D call: TRBD1 (5 bases). The CDR3 spans 13 residues. CDR1 is SQVTM and CDR2 is ANQGSEA in the germline V gene. Trimming shortened V by 6 bases and J by 1 base, and 12 bases separated the two germline ends. The DNA of the CDR3 is TGCAGCGTAATGACAGAACCGAACACTGAAGCTTTCTTT. It is translated as CSVMTEPNTEAFF.